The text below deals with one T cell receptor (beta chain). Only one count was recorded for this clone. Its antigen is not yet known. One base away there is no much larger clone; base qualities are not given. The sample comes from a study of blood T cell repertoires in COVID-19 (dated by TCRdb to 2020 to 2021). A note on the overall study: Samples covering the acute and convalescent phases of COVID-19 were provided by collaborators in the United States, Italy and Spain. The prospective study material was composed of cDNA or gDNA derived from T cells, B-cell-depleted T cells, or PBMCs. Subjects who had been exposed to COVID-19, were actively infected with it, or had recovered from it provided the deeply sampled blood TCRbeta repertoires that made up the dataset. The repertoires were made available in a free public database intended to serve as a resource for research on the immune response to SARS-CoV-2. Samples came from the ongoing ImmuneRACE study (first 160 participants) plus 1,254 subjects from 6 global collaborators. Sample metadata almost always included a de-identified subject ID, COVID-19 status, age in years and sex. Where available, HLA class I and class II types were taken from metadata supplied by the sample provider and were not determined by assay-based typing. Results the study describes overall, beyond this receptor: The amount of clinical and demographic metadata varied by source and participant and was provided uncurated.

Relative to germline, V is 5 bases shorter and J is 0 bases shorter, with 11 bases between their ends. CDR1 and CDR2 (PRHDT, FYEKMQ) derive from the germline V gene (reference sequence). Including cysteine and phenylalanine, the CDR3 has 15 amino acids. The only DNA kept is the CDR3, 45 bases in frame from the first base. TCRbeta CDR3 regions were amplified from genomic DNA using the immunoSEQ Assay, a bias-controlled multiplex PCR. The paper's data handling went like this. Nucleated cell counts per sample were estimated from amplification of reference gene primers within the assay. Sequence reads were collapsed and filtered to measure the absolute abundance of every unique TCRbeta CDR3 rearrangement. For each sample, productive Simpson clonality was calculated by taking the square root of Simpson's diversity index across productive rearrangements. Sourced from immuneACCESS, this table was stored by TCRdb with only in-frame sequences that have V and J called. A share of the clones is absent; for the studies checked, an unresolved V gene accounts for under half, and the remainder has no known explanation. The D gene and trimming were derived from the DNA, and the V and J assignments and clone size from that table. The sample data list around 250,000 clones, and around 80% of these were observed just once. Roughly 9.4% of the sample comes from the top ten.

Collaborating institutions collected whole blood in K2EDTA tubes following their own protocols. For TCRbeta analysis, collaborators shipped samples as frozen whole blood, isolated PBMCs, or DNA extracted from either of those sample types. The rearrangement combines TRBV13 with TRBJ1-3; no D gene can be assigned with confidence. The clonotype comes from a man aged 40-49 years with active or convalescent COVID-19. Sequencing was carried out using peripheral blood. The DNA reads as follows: TGTGCCAGCAGCGAGACTTTAAGCTCTGGAAACACCATATATTTT. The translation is CASSETLSSGNTIYF. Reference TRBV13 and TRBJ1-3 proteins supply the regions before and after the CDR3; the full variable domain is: AAGVIQSPRHLIKEKRETATLKCYPIPRHDTVYWYQQGPGQDPQFLISFYEKMQSDKGSIPDRFSAQQFSDYHSELNMSSLELGDSALYFCASSETLSSGNTIYFGEGSWLTVV.